This passage covers 26 T cell receptor beta chains from one sample sequenced in a study of PD-L1 blockade in urothelial cancer. Using immunoSEQ multiplex PCR, the repertoire was profiled, and TCRdb retains in-frame clones only, with some absent. The sample records some 76,000 clones, less than 90% being singletons. Here the sequenced sample was PBMCs, taken around atezolizumab (anti-PD-L1) treatment. These receptors came from a man aged 60 to 75 with urothelial cancer.

The chain joins TRBV5-8 to TRBJ2-3; TRBD1 agrees at 11 bases. Trimming at V came to 4 bases and at J to 1 base, leaving 14 bases not matched to a gene. CDR3 length equals 19 residues. Germline values: CDR1 SGHTS, CDR2 YDEGEE. The CDR3: CASSLGQGAPLFGTDTQYF. In DNA form, the CDR3 reads TGTGCCAGCAGCCTAGGACAGGGGGCTCCCCTATTTGGCACAGATACGCAGTATTTT.

The rearrangement links TRBV29-1 to TRBJ2-1; 12 nucleotides align to TRBD1. Germline-derived CDR1 and CDR2 are SQVTM and ANQGSEA. CDR3 size: 18 residues. Trimming took 7 bases from V and 2 from J; bases not matched to a gene: 15. Written as DNA, the CDR3 is TGCAGCGGGAACCGGGACAGGGGGCTAGCGGGAACCTACAATGAGCAGTTCTTC. It codes for CSGNRDRGLAGTYNEQFF.

This clone was seen just once. The genes are TRBV7-3 and TRBJ2-5; 10 bases are shared with TRBD1. This CDR3 region has 15 residues. J was trimmed by 5 bases and V by 5 bases; bases with no gene match: 8. Germline-derived CDR1 and CDR2 are SGHTA and FQGTGA. CDR3 region: CASSPRQGAWETQYF. The DNA of the CDR3 is TGTGCCAGCAGCCCCCGACAGGGGGCGTGGGAGACCCAGTACTTC.

The DNA for the CDR3 is TGTGCCAGCAGCCTCGGACTAGCGGGGGGAAACACCGGGGAGCTGTTTTTT. Translation gives CASSLGLAGGNTGELFF. The V and J genes are TRBV5-8 and TRBJ2-2, with TRBD2 matching 14 bases. The germline CDR1 and CDR2 sequences are SGHTS and YDEGEE. The CDR3 loop spans 17 amino acids. Trimming took 4 bases from V and 2 from J; bases not matched to a gene: 4. The full variable domain, rest sourced from reference TRBV5-8 and TRBJ2-2, is EAGVTQSPTHLIKTRGQQATLRCSPISGHTSVYWYQQALGLGLQFLLWYDEGEERNRGNFPPRFSGRQFPNYSSELNVNALELEDSALYLCASSLGLAGGNTGELFFGEGSRLTVL.

The rearrangement joins TRBV27 to TRBJ2-7; perhaps TRBD2 as D (5 bases). Trimming removed 1 base from V and 1 base from J, with 11 bases in between. Germline values: CDR1 MNHEY, CDR2 SMNVEV (reference sequence). The CDR3 length is 15 residues. DNA of the CDR3: TGTGCCAGCAGTTTATATGGGAGCCTTTCCTACGAGCAGTACTTC. Its translation: CASSLYGSLSYEQYF.

The rearrangement links TRBV7-6 to TRBJ2-5, with a possible D match to TRBD1 (5 bases). Germline CDR1 reads SGHVS; CDR2 reads FNYEAQ. This CDR3 has 14 amino acids. V lost 1 base, J lost 4 bases, and 10 bases lay in between. The CDR3 loop is CASSLEVGRETQYF. The CDR3 bases are TGTGCCAGCAGCTTAGAAGTGGGGCGAGAGACCCAGTACTTC.

This sequence joins TRBV10-1 and TRBJ2-5; tentatively, D is TRBD1 (5 bases). Germline lookup yields CDR1 WNHNN and CDR2 SYGVQD (reference sequence). Between the trimmed V and J ends, which lost 5 bases and 6 bases, there was a span of 16 bases. The CDR3 totals 14 residues. CDR3 in DNA: TGCGCCAGCAGTCCTTCCAGGGCGGCGAAGACCCAGTACTTC. This encodes CASSPSRAAKTQYF.

The J gene is TRBJ1-2, the V gene TRBV19; the match to TRBD1 covers 8 bases. With V trimmed by 6 bases and J by 7 bases, 13 bases remained unmatched. CDR3 size: 15 residues. Germline-derived CDR1 and CDR2 are LNHDA and SQIVND (reference sequence). The DNA for the CDR3 is TGTGCCAGTAGGCCAGGGGGCGCTTCTAGCTCTGGCTACACCTTC. Translation: CASRPGGASSSGYTF.

This rearrangement joins TRBV7-2 to TRBJ1-2; possible D gene TRBD1, 6 bases. Per germline, CDR1 SGHTA and CDR2 FQGNSA. CDR3 length: 15 residues. The germline V and J ends were trimmed by 4 bases and 3 bases, with 15 bases remaining between them. In nucleotides, the CDR3 is TGTGCCAGCAGCTCGGGACAATCTACTTACTATGGCTACACCTTC. Translating gives CASSSGQSTYYGYTF.

The V gene is TRBV10-3, the J gene TRBJ2-3; 8 positions agree with TRBD1. Trimming at V came to 6 bases and at J to 1 base, leaving 6 bases not matched to a gene. The length of the CDR3 is 15 residues. The germline CDR1 and CDR2 sequences are ENHRY and SYGVKD. This CDR3 reads CAIRTGVSGTDTQYF. The DNA for the CDR3 is TGTGCCATCAGGACAGGGGTTTCTGGCACAGATACGCAGTATTTT.

Only a few counts were recorded for this clone. V is TRBV6-1 and J is TRBJ2-7, with D perhaps matching TRBD2 (5 bases). The CDR3 is 11 residues long. Germline V lookup: CDR1 MNHNS, CDR2 SASEGT. Trimming removed 10 bases at V and 1 base at J, with 8 bases between. CDR3 sequence (DNA): TGTGCCACTCGGAGGTCCTACGAGCAGTACTTC. This codes for CATRRSYEQYF.

J is TRBJ2-2 and V is TRBV5-1; 8 nucleotides line up with TRBD2. V was clipped by 4 bases and J by 7 bases; unmatched bases: 21. CDR1 is SGHRS, CDR2 YFSETQ, per germline. This CDR3 has 19 amino acids. The CDR3 reads CASSLWTNVGNRGGGELFF. The CDR3 bases are TGCGCCAGCAGCCTTTGGACTAACGTTGGGAACCGGGGGGGCGGGGAGCTGTTTTTT.

The chain is built from TRBV5-4 and TRBJ1-3, with D possibly TRBD1 on 5 matching bases. Germline lookup yields CDR1 SGHNT and CDR2 YYREEE (reference sequence). The CDR3 consists of 13 residues. Trimming cost V 4 bases and J 8 bases, with 13 bases left between them. The CDR3 loop is CASSKDNKDTIYF. CDR3 in DNA: TGTGCCAGCAGCAAGGACAATAAAGACACCATATATTTT.

The J gene is TRBJ2-7, the V gene TRBV2; D is unclear. Trimming took 7 bases from V and 4 from J, leaving 11 bases between them. The CDR3 covers 12 residues. Germline CDR1 reads SNHLY; CDR2 reads FYNNEI. CDR3 residues: CASTGAGYEQYF. The CDR3 DNA sequence: TGTGCCAGCACCGGAGCCGGTTACGAGCAGTACTTC.

The chain recombines TRBV15 with TRBJ2-3; 10 bases are shared with TRBD1. Germline CDR1 LNHNV, CDR2 YYDKDF (reference sequence). V lost 0 bases, J lost 4 bases, and 4 bases stayed unmatched. There are 16 residues in the CDR3. The CDR3 loop reads CATSRDGTGVADTQYF. Written as DNA, the CDR3 is TGTGCCACCAGCAGAGATGGGACAGGGGTGGCAGATACGCAGTATTTT.

This rearrangement joins TRBV19 to TRBJ2-1; 7 positions match TRBD1. The CDR3 loop spans 16 amino acids. V was clipped by 7 bases and J by 0 bases; unmatched bases: 9. Per the germline V gene, CDR1 is LNHDA and CDR2 is SQIVND (reference sequence). The CDR3 nucleotides are TGTGCCAGTACTCCGACAGGGTTGAGCTCCTACAATGAGCAGTTCTTC. This translates into CASTPTGLSSYNEQFF.

V is TRBV5-5 and J is TRBJ2-5; TRBD2 matches at 8 bases. Germline CDR1 and CDR2: SGHKS and YYEKEE (reference sequence). The CDR3 runs 16 residues. V was clipped by 0 bases and J by 5 bases; unmatched bases: 9. CDR3 amino acids: CASSLVTGGAGETQYF. As DNA, the CDR3 is TGTGCCAGCAGCTTGGTTACCGGGGGGGCCGGGGAGACCCAGTACTTC.

V and J are TRBV18 and TRBJ1-2; TRBD1 is a possible D gene (6 bases). Germline V gene sequence: CDR1 KGHSH, CDR2 LQKENI. This CDR3 is built from 15 residues. V was cut by 3 bases and J by 3 bases, with 14 bases left in between. The CDR3 DNA reads as TGTGCCAGCTCACCTTCCGGGACAAGGTACTATGGCTACACCTTC. It specifies CASSPSGTRYYGYTF.

This chain joins TRBV5-4 and TRBJ2-7; 8 bases fit TRBD2. V was clipped by 2 bases and J by 2 bases; unmatched bases: 6. Germline V gene sequence: CDR1 SGHNT, CDR2 YYREEE (reference sequence). This CDR3 comprises 15 residues. CDR3 DNA sequence: TGTGCCAGCAGCTTCCTTGGGACTAGTACCTACGAGCAGTACTTC. Protein sequence: CASSFLGTSTYEQYF.

The chain is built from TRBV6-1 and TRBJ2-5; 8 nucleotides line up with TRBD2. The CDR3 runs 14 residues. After removal of 8 bases from V and 4 bases from J, the junction contained 9 bases not matched to a gene. Germline values: CDR1 MNHNS, CDR2 SASEGT. The CDR3 coding sequence is TGTGCCAGCGAGGTAGCGGGGCGTCCAGAGACCCAGTACTTC. Translated: CASEVAGRPETQYF.

The chain is built from TRBV10-2 and TRBJ1-5; D gene unclear. V was shortened by 5 bases and J by 4 bases, with 6 bases between the two germline ends. The CDR3 consists of 12 residues. The germline gives CDR1 WSHSY, CDR2 SAAADI. The CDR3 DNA reads as TGCGCCAGCAGTAGCGGTAATCAGCCCCAGCATTTT. Its protein product is CASSSGNQPQHF.

The chain employs TRBV10-1 and TRBJ2-3; 10 nucleotides agree with TRBD2. V shed 4 bases and J 4 bases; nucleotides not matched to a gene: 5. The CDR3 contains 15 residues. Germline CDR1 reads WNHNN; CDR2 reads SYGVQD (reference sequence). CDR3 in amino acids: CASSASGSVADTQYF. CDR3 nucleotides: TGCGCCAGCAGTGCTAGCGGGAGTGTCGCAGATACGCAGTATTTT.

V usage is TRBV7-9 and J usage is TRBJ2-1; 11 nucleotides agree with TRBD2. CDR3 length: 16 residues. V shed 4 bases, J shed 5 bases, and the junction held 7 bases outside the gene matches. Looked up from germline, CDR1 is SEHNR and CDR2 is FQNEAQ (reference sequence). This CDR3 reads CASSSLSGGADNEQFF. The CDR3 DNA sequence: TGTGCCAGCAGCTCCCTTAGCGGGGGGGCCGACAATGAGCAGTTCTTC.

The V and J genes are TRBV10-3 and TRBJ2-7; TRBD2 aligns across 10 bases. V lost 2 bases and J lost 2; bases outside the gene matches: 3. This CDR3 has 15 amino acids. Germline CDR1 ENHRY, CDR2 SYGVKD. In DNA, the CDR3 is TGTGCCATCAGTGAGGGGAGCGGGGGGGCCTACGAGCAGTACTTC. This sequence encodes CAISEGSGGAYEQYF.

J is TRBJ2-1 and V is TRBV5-1; 8 positions match TRBD2. The CDR3 extends over 18 amino acids. Looked up from germline, CDR1 is SGHRS and CDR2 is YFSETQ. With V trimmed by 4 bases and J by 8 bases, 20 bases remained unmatched. CDR3: CASSRGRGAGTRIDEQFF. The CDR3 nucleotides read TGCGCCAGCAGCCGGGGAAGGGGAGCCGGGACTAGGATTGATGAGCAGTTCTTC.

The chain uses TRBV18 and TRBJ2-1; D might be TRBD1 (6 bases). The V gene lost 8 bases and the J gene lost 4 bases, with 12 bases spanning the gap. CDR1 KGHSH and CDR2 LQKENI come from the germline V gene. The CDR3 has 13 residues. The CDR3 nucleotides read TGTGCCAGCCGACCCGGACAGTACAATGAGCAGTTCTTC. This sequence encodes CASRPGQYNEQFF.